This is a list of T cell receptor beta chains from one sample in a study of T cell responses to AZD1222 COVID-19 vaccine. Some clones are missing from TCRdb's copy, which holds only in-frame ones; the method was immunoSEQ multiplex PCR. The sample holds 110,000 to 150,000 clones, 80% to 90% seen once. The specimen was peripheral blood, collected on day 0 of AZD1222 vaccination. These receptors originate from an adult in good health. Both conserved end residues are part of each CDR3. A D gene is named only where the DNA matches it firmly. Size is omitted from some rows. Given values are once, few, many or a class for expanded clones.

CDR3 protein	CDR3 DNA	V gene	J gene	clone size	D gene
CASSQELAGTNSPLHF	TGCGCCAGCAGCCAAGAATTGGCAGGGACTAATTCACCCCTCCACTTT	TRBV4-1	TRBJ1-6	NA	NA
CASCVRQGDSPLHF	TGTGCCAGCTGTGTTCGACAGGGAGATTCACCCCTCCACTTT	TRBV3-1/TRBV3-2	TRBJ1-6	NA	TRBD1
CASSFGTGMGDYGYTF	TGTGCCAGCAGTTTCGGGACAGGGATGGGTGACTATGGCTACACCTTC	TRBV28	TRBJ1-2	NA	TRBD1
CASPDGGAIYGYTF	TGTGCCAGCCCCGACGGGGGGGCGATCTATGGCTACACCTTC	TRBV2	TRBJ1-2	NA	NA
CASSLETDYGYTF	TGCGCCAGCAGCTTGGAGACGGATTATGGCTACACCTTC	TRBV5-1	TRBJ1-2	NA	NA
CASSEARDRVSVEKLFF	TGTGCCAGCAGTGAAGCCCGGGACAGGGTATCGGTTGAAAAACTGTTTTTT	TRBV2	TRBJ1-4	NA	TRBD1
CASSSPGPTNSPLHF	TGTGCCAGCAGTTCACCGGGACCGACCAATTCACCCCTCCACTTT	TRBV27	TRBJ1-6	NA	NA
CASSLDGGAAETQYF	TGTGCCAGCAGCTTAGATGGGGGGGCCGCAGAGACCCAGTACTTC	TRBV11-2	TRBJ2-5	NA	NA
CAIPLAGGPWLRTGELFF	TGTGCCATCCCCTTAGCGGGAGGGCCATGGCTGAGGACCGGGGAGCTGTTTTTT	TRBV28	TRBJ2-2	NA	TRBD2
CASSQRDRYNEQFF	TGTGCCAGCAGCCAGCGGGACAGATACAATGAGCAGTTCTTC	TRBV6-2/TRBV6-3	TRBJ2-1	NA	NA
CASSLTTDTQYF	TGCGCCAGCAGCTTGACCACAGATACGCAGTATTTT	TRBV5-1	TRBJ2-3	once	NA
CASSAARDRSNSPLHF	TGTGCCAGTAGCGCCGCCAGGGACAGGTCTAATTCACCCCTCCACTTT	TRBV19	TRBJ1-6	NA	TRBD1
CASSERTGGYNEQFF	TGCGCCAGCAGTGAACGGACAGGGGGCTACAATGAGCAGTTCTTC	TRBV10-1	TRBJ2-1	NA	TRBD1
CASSRRMNTEAFF	TGTGCCAGCAGCCGCAGGATGAACACTGAAGCTTTCTTT	TRBV12-3/TRBV12-4	TRBJ1-1	NA	NA
CASSVGSVATEAFF	TGCGCCAGCAGTGTGGGATCCGTTGCCACTGAAGCTTTCTTT	TRBV10-2	TRBJ1-1	NA	NA
CATSIPGSTDTQYF	TGTGCCACTTCGATTCCCGGGTCGACAGATACGCAGTATTTT	TRBV19	TRBJ2-3	NA	NA
CASSPRQGTQPQHF	TGTGCCAGCAGTCCTCGACAGGGGACTCAGCCCCAGCATTTT	TRBV28	TRBJ1-5	NA	TRBD1
CASSLKRPYEQYF	TGTGCCAGCAGTTTAAAGCGGCCCTACGAGCAGTACTTC	TRBV12-3/TRBV12-4	TRBJ2-7	NA	NA
CASSYSGLAVPGELFF	TGTGCCAGCAGTTATTCGGGACTAGCTGTCCCCGGGGAGCTGTTTTTT	TRBV6-6	TRBJ2-2	NA	TRBD2
CAWSVSRVDTQYF	TGTGCCTGGAGTGTATCGCGGGTAGATACGCAGTATTTT	TRBV30	TRBJ2-3	NA	NA
CASNRGRVQEKLFF	TGTGCCAGTAACAGGGGGCGAGTGCAAGAAAAACTGTTTTTT	TRBV28	TRBJ1-4	NA	TRBD1
CASSVGDNKLGEQFF	TGTGCCAGCAGCGTAGGGGACAATAAGTTGGGGGAGCAGTTCTTC	TRBV9	TRBJ2-1	NA	NA
CASSLPRDRGPGYTF	TGTGCCAGCAGCTTGCCACGGGACAGGGGTCCCGGCTACACCTTC	TRBV5-4	TRBJ1-2	NA	TRBD1
CASSDGSTDTQYF	TGTGCCAGCAGTGACGGGAGCACAGATACGCAGTATTTT	TRBV6-4	TRBJ2-3	many	NA
CASSAGQKNSYNSPLHF	TGTGCCAGCAGCGCGGGACAGAAGAACTCCTATAATTCACCCCTCCACTTT	TRBV5-6	TRBJ1-6	NA	TRBD1
CASSQGGTGQTDTQYF	TGCGCCAGCAGCCAGGGGGGGACAGGGCAGACAGATACGCAGTATTTT	TRBV4-1	TRBJ2-3	NA	TRBD1
CASSLFTSYEQYF	TGCGCCAGCAGCTTGTTTACGTCCTACGAGCAGTACTTC	TRBV5-1	TRBJ2-7	NA	NA
CASSDRNPGNTIYF	TGTGCCAGCAGTGACCGTAATCCTGGAAACACCATATATTTT	TRBV25-1	TRBJ1-3	NA	NA
CAISVGTPYEQYF	TGTGCCATCAGTGTAGGGACCCCCTACGAGCAGTACTTC	TRBV10-3	TRBJ2-7	NA	NA
CASSFVRSGNTIYF	TGTGCCAGCAGCTTCGTCAGATCCGGAAACACCATATATTTT	TRBV11-2	TRBJ1-3	NA	NA
CASSFNHEQFF	TGTGCCAGCAGTTTCAACCATGAGCAGTTCTTC	TRBV28	TRBJ2-1	NA	NA
CASSLALGGETQYF	TGTGCCAGCAGCTTAGCGCTCGGGGGAGAGACCCAGTACTTC	TRBV7-9	TRBJ2-5	NA	NA
CASTLGGTPLEQYF	TGTGCCAGCACCTTAGGAGGGACACCCTTGGAGCAGTACTTC	TRBV5-8	TRBJ2-7	NA	NA
CASSHLDTYEQYF	TGTGCCAGCAGCCATCTAGATACCTACGAGCAGTACTTC	TRBV3-1/TRBV3-2	TRBJ2-7	NA	NA
CASGLWGRGGYTF	TGTGCTAGTGGTTTGTGGGGGAGAGGTGGCTACACCTTC	TRBV12-5	TRBJ1-2	NA	NA
CASIRGTNEKLFF	TGTGCCAGCATAAGAGGGACTAATGAAAAACTGTTTTTT	TRBV28	TRBJ1-4	NA	NA
CASSLDHWDEQFF	TGTGCCAGCAGCCTGGACCATTGGGATGAGCAGTTCTTC	TRBV9	TRBJ2-1	NA	NA
CASSDPGTSGREQYF	TGCGCCAGCAGCGACCCCGGGACTAGCGGGAGAGAACAGTACTTC	TRBV5-1	TRBJ2-7	NA	TRBD2
CASSDRRSQPQHF	TGTGCCAGTAGTGATCGGAGGAGTCAGCCCCAGCATTTT	TRBV19	TRBJ1-5	NA	NA
CASSWGILNQPQHF	TGTGCCAGCAGCTGGGGGATTCTGAATCAGCCCCAGCATTTT	TRBV5-6	TRBJ1-5	NA	NA
CATSPQGYTEAFF	TGTGCCACCTCACCACAGGGCTACACTGAAGCTTTCTTT	TRBV18	TRBJ1-1	once	NA
CASSWGGGEQFF	TGTGCCAGCAGTTGGGGGGGCGGGGAGCAGTTCTTC	TRBV12-3/TRBV12-4	TRBJ2-1	NA	NA
CASSYESGSGNEQFF	TGTGCCAGCAGTTATGAGAGCGGGAGTGGCAATGAGCAGTTCTTC	TRBV6-5	TRBJ2-1	NA	TRBD2
CASSYVHEQYF	TGTGCCAGCAGTTACGTCCACGAGCAGTACTTC	TRBV6-5	TRBJ2-7	NA	NA
CASSLQDNYGYTF	TGTGCCAGCAGTTTACAGGATAACTATGGCTACACCTTC	TRBV28	TRBJ1-2	NA	NA
CASSMGGTSGSYEQYF	TGTGCCAGTAGTATGGGAGGGACTAGCGGGAGCTACGAGCAGTACTTC	TRBV19	TRBJ2-7	NA	TRBD2
CASSLQVFNQPQHF	TGTGCCAGCAGCTTACAGGTTTTCAATCAGCCCCAGCATTTT	TRBV11-2	TRBJ1-5	few	NA
CASSRGTARGAFF	TGTGCCAGCAGCCGTGGGACAGCCCGGGGAGCTTTCTTT	TRBV25-1	TRBJ1-1	NA	TRBD1
CSVSRGPSSSYNEQFF	TGCAGCGTTAGCAGGGGGCCCTCGAGCTCCTACAATGAGCAGTTCTTC	TRBV29-1	TRBJ2-1	NA	TRBD1
CASSFWTVNEKLFF	TGTGCCAGCAGCTTCTGGACAGTTAATGAAAAACTGTTTTTT	TRBV7-8	TRBJ1-4	NA	NA
CSGDRNLKGGYTF	TGCAGCGGGGACAGGAATCTCAAGGGTGGCTACACCTTC	TRBV29-1	TRBJ1-2	NA	TRBD1
CSATGQINEKLFF	TGCAGCGCCACCGGACAGATAAATGAAAAACTGTTTTTT	TRBV29-1	TRBJ1-4	NA	NA
CASGQLTTGTNEKLFF	TGTGCCAGCGGGCAGCTCACGACGGGGACTAATGAAAAACTGTTTTTT	TRBV3-1/TRBV3-2	TRBJ1-4	NA	NA